Presented here are 24 T cell receptor beta chains from one specimen sequenced in a study of T-cell reconstitution after alpha-beta-depleted transplantation in children (dated by TCRdb to the mid-2010s). Libraries were prepared through PCR. TCRdb shows the sequencer as Illumina HiSeq 2500. Molecular barcoding was employed in the preparation of TCR libraries, with unique molecular identifiers being used to normalize TCRbeta repertoire quantification. Starting from the raw public reads, TCRdb applied fastp trimming at Q25, assembled clones with MiXCR and retained in-frame beta chains. One record per CDR3 amino acid sequence lists the most common genes and DNA. Across this sample there are fewer than 150,000 distinct CDR3 sequences, with 20% to 25% seen only once. The ten largest make up approximately 10% of the sample. The treatment or condition label on this specimen signifies: allogeneic hematopoietic cell transplantation with graft depleted of TCRalphabeta T cells and CD19 B cells.

Specimen: PBMCs, mostly from graft donor cells, collected 180 days after TCRalphabeta/CD19-depleted stem cell transplant. Every receptor here comes from a male patient between 2 and 15 years old who had a stem cell transplant for chronic granulomatous disease, so the T cells may come from the graft donor.

There are a few counts of this clonotype. The gene calls are TRBV5-1 and TRBJ2-5; possible D gene TRBD2, 5 bases. V gave up 4 bases and J gave up 1 base, with 8 bases separating them. The CDR3 contains 13 residues. CDR1 is SGHRS, CDR2 YFSETQ, per germline. CDR3 sequence (DNA): TGCGCCAGCAGCGAGCGGATCCAAGAGACCCAGTACTTC. Its translation: CASSERIQETQYF.

In this sample, this clonotype turned up many times. The V gene is TRBV28, the J gene TRBJ1-5; TRBD1 aligns across 9 bases. Germline CDR1 is MDHEN and CDR2 is SYDVKM. After removal of 2 bases from V and 2 bases from J, the junction contained 13 bases not matched to a gene. The CDR3 loop spans 19 amino acids. CDR3 residues: CASSLLAGQGRLGNQPQHF. CDR3 bases: TGTGCCAGCAGTTTACTCGCGGGACAGGGACGATTGGGCAATCAGCCCCAGCATTTT.

This clonotype was picked up a small number of times. The chain links TRBV7-2 to TRBJ2-7; 8 bases match TRBD2. V was pared by 5 bases and J by 6 bases, with 9 bases of the junction left unmatched. This CDR3 has 14 amino acids. The germline CDR1 and CDR2 sequences are SGHTA and FQGNSA. CDR3 sequence reads: CASSLTGLVVEQYF. CDR3 in DNA: TGTGCCAGCAGCCTCACGGGACTAGTAGTCGAGCAGTACTTC.

This clonotype was detected ten times or more. J is TRBJ1-1 and V is TRBV7-2; D is unclear. Germline CDR1 reads SGHTA; CDR2 reads FQGNSA. CDR3 length equals 15 residues. Trimming removed 2 bases at V and 4 bases at J, with 14 bases between. For the CDR3, the DNA is TGTGCCAGCAGCTTATACGGGGAGGGTTTCACTGAAGCTTTCTTT. Its translation is CASSLYGEGFTEAFF.

This clonotype was counted only a few times. The chain is built from TRBV20-1 and TRBJ2-4; D call uncertain. The CDR3 spans 13 residues. CDR1 and CDR2 (germline): DFQATT, SNEGSKA (reference sequence). V was pared by 1 base and J by 1 base, with 5 bases between. DNA of the CDR3: TGCAGTGCTAGAGGAGTGGCCAAAAACATTCAGTACTTC. Protein sequence: CSARGVAKNIQYF.

This clonotype was counted a few times. The V and J genes are TRBV7-2 and TRBJ2-7, with D possibly TRBD1 on 5 matching bases. The CDR3 totals 14 residues. Germline CDR1 and CDR2: SGHTA and FQGNSA. V was shortened by 3 bases and J by 2 bases, with 11 bases between the two germline ends. The CDR3 reads CASSLGRATYEQYF. The CDR3 bases are TGTGCCAGCAGCTTGGGCAGGGCCACCTACGAGCAGTACTTC. Variable domain in full (rest from reference TRBV7-2 and TRBJ2-7): GAGVSQSPSNKVTEKGKDVELRCDPISGHTALYWYRQSLGQGLEFLIYFQGNSAPDKSGLPSDRFSAERTGGSVSTLTIQRTQQEDSAVYLCASSLGRATYEQYFGPGTRLTVT.

This sequence joins TRBV20-1 and TRBJ2-7, with 13 bases matching TRBD2. Germline values: CDR1 DFQATT, CDR2 SNEGSKA (reference sequence). The CDR3 runs 14 residues. The trim removed 3 bases at V and 3 bases at J, leaving 2 bases unmatched. The CDR3 is CSASRTSGSYEQYF. CDR3 DNA sequence: TGCAGTGCTAGTCGGACTAGCGGGAGCTACGAGCAGTACTTC.

Only a few counts were recorded for this clonotype. The chain links TRBV29-1 to TRBJ1-1; unclear D gene. Trimming cost V 3 bases and J 3 bases, with 8 bases left between them. Germline V gene lookup returns CDR1 SQVTM and CDR2 ANQGSEA. The CDR3 spans 12 residues. This CDR3 is CSVESSYTEAFF. DNA of the CDR3: TGCAGCGTTGAGAGCAGTTACACTGAAGCTTTCTTT.

The chain links TRBV15 to TRBJ2-4; 9 bases match TRBD2. Germline V gene data show CDR1 as LNHNV and CDR2 as YYDKDF (reference sequence). This CDR3 contains 17 residues. Trimming cost V 0 bases and J 0 bases; bases outside gene matches: 3. The CDR3 sequence is CATSREVLAGAKNIQYF. For the CDR3, the DNA is TGTGCCACCAGCAGAGAAGTACTAGCGGGAGCCAAAAACATTCAGTACTTC.

The genes are TRBV12-3 or TRBV12-4 and TRBJ2-7; a possible D gene is TRBD1 (6 bases). CDR3 length: 15 amino acids. V was trimmed by 5 bases and J by 0 bases, leaving 14 bases between them. For the CDR3, the DNA is TGTGCCAGCAGTCCCGGACAGCCGACCTCCTACGAGCAGTACTTC. It is translated as CASSPGQPTSYEQYF.

This clonotype was seen many times. The V gene is TRBV3-1, the J gene TRBJ1-6; D is undetermined. The CDR3 length is 15 residues. Germline loops: CDR1 LGHDT, CDR2 YNNKEL (reference sequence). The V and J ends lost 0 bases and 10 bases respectively, with 13 bases between them. This CDR3 reads CASSQDLQVYSPLHF. Written as DNA, the CDR3 is TGTGCCAGCAGCCAAGATCTTCAGGTTTACTCACCCCTCCACTTT.

Many counts were recorded for this clonotype. J is TRBJ2-3 and V is TRBV12-3 or TRBV12-4, with D perhaps TRBD2 (5 bases). V lost 6 bases and J 3 bases, leaving 7 bases between the germline ends. CDR3 length equals 12 residues. The CDR3 reads CASRLGTDTQYF. In nucleotides, the CDR3 is TGTGCCAGCAGACTAGGGACAGATACGCAGTATTTT.

This clonotype has ten or more counts. This sequence joins TRBV14 and TRBJ2-7; 11 bases align to TRBD1. CDR3 size: 15 residues. Per the germline V gene, CDR1 is SGHDN and CDR2 is FVKESK. J gave up 6 bases and V 4 bases, and 8 bases lay outside the gene matches. This CDR3 reads CASSLRTGGYGEQYF. Written as DNA, the CDR3 is TGTGCCAGCAGCCTTCGGACAGGGGGCTATGGCGAGCAGTACTTC.

This clonotype was picked up a small number of times. This sequence joins TRBV5-1 and TRBJ2-1; the D gene is possibly TRBD2 (6 bases). The ends were cut back, 1 base at V and 9 bases at J, with 17 bases in the middle. Germline CDR1 SGHRS, CDR2 YFSETQ. The CDR3 covers 15 residues. The CDR3 coding sequence is TGCGCCAGCAGCTTGATCGGGGGTGCCATGGGTGAGCAGTTCTTC. Translated: CASSLIGGAMGEQFF.

The sample holds many counts of this clonotype. The rearrangement joins TRBV20-1 to TRBJ1-2; tentatively, D is TRBD1 (5 bases). Germline V gene sequence: CDR1 DFQATT, CDR2 SNEGSKA (reference sequence). The ends were cut back, 3 bases at V and 4 bases at J, with 18 bases in the middle. CDR3 length: 15 residues. CDR3 residues: CSARTTGEGPYGYTF. The CDR3 DNA follows: TGCAGTGCTAGGACAACAGGCGAGGGCCCCTATGGCTACACCTTC.

This clonotype was recorded many times. The chain recombines TRBV5-5 with TRBJ2-2; maybe TRBD1 (6 bases). The CDR3 spans 15 residues. Germline CDR1 reads SGHKS; CDR2 reads YYEKEE (reference sequence). Trimming pared 5 bases from V and 0 bases from J, leaving 11 bases between. The CDR3 DNA reads as TGTGCCAGCAGAAGACAGGACCCGAACACCGGGGAGCTGTTTTTT. The encoded protein is CASRRQDPNTGELFF.

This clonotype was detected only once. The genes are TRBV5-1 and TRBJ2-5; D not certain. The CDR3 is 16 residues long. The germline V and J ends were trimmed by 0 bases and 2 bases, with 14 bases remaining between them. Germline V lookup: CDR1 SGHRS, CDR2 YFSETQ. CDR3 residues: CASSLGLGVAQETQYF. CDR3 in DNA: TGCGCCAGCAGCTTGGGGCTAGGAGTGGCTCAAGAGACCCAGTACTTC.

This clonotype has just a few counts. The CDR3 bases are TGTGCCAGCAGCTCCACGTTCGAAACTCCCAGCAAAAACATTCAGTACTTC. Amino acid sequence: CASSSTFETPSKNIQYF. This chain joins TRBV11-2 and TRBJ2-4; the D is unclear. The V gene lost 4 bases and the J gene lost 3 bases, with 19 bases spanning the gap. Germline V CDR1 and CDR2: SGHAT, FQNNGV. The length of the CDR3 is 17 residues.

This clonotype was detected a few times. The chain recombines TRBV12-3 or TRBV12-4 with TRBJ2-3; the D call may be TRBD1 or TRBD2 (6 bases each). The ends were cut back, 6 bases at V and 1 base at J, with 11 bases in the middle. The CDR3 runs to 14 residues. CDR3 loop: CASRGGHGTDTQYF. CDR3 nucleotide sequence: TGTGCCAGCAGGGGGGGACACGGCACAGATACGCAGTATTTT.

V and J are TRBV20-1 and TRBJ2-1; 9 nucleotides match TRBD2. The CDR3 is 16 amino acids. Germline lookup yields CDR1 DFQATT and CDR2 SNEGSKA (reference sequence). J gave up 1 base and V 2 bases, and 6 bases lay outside the gene matches. CDR3 residues: CSARRSSGTSYNEQFF. The CDR3 DNA sequence: TGCAGTGCTAGAAGGTCTAGCGGGACGTCCTACAATGAGCAGTTCTTC.

This clonotype was picked up a small number of times. The rearrangement joins TRBV7-2 to TRBJ2-1; D may correspond to TRBD1 or TRBD2 (5 bases each). The length of the CDR3 is 17 residues. Trimming stripped 6 bases from V and 0 bases from J, with 18 bases between. Germline CDR1 SGHTA, CDR2 FQGNSA. The CDR3 sequence is CASSSVGTPSSYNEQFF. The CDR3 DNA reads TGTGCCAGCAGTTCGGTGGGGACCCCGAGCTCCTACAATGAGCAGTTCTTC.

This clonotype was detected ten times or more. The CDR3 reads CSVEELGGDAFF. As DNA, the CDR3 is TGCAGCGTTGAAGAACTGGGTGGCGACGCTTTCTTT. The gene calls are TRBV29-1 and TRBJ1-1; D remains unclear. V lost 0 bases to trimming and J lost 11 bases, with 13 bases between them. Germline V gives CDR1 SQVTM, CDR2 ANQGSEA. This CDR3 is built from 12 residues.

In this sample, this clonotype turned up many times. The CDR3 loop is CASSPPSTSGTDTQYF. CDR3 nucleotide sequence: TGCGCCAGCAGCCCTCCCTCGACTAGCGGCACAGATACGCAGTATTTT. The rearrangement links TRBV5-1 to TRBJ2-3; 8 bases map to TRBD2. The CDR3 is 16 residues long. The V segment lost 4 bases and the J segment 1 base; nucleotides outside the gene matches: 8. The V gene's germline CDR1 is SGHRS and CDR2 YFSETQ.

This clonotype was seen at least ten times. V and J are TRBV7-7 and TRBJ2-2, with unresolved D. Deletions cut 1 base from V and 4 bases from J, with 4 bases between. CDR3 size: 13 residues. Germline-derived CDR1 and CDR2 are SSHAT and FNYEAQ (reference sequence). The CDR3 is CASSLVATGELFF. The CDR3 nucleotides are TGTGCCAGCAGCTTAGTCGCCACCGGGGAGCTGTTTTTT.